This record looks at one T cell receptor (beta chain) sequence and its context. Its antigen is not known. The record originates from a study of T cell responses to AZD1222 COVID-19 vaccine. Study results and caveats: Vaccine-related CD4 TCRs covered spike, predominating at 160-218 and 743-854. Just 5 or 6 AZD1222 recipients tested seropositive at baseline. Females outnumbered males among donors, who were mostly white British; clonal diversity was possibly underestimated.

Some clones are missing from TCRdb's copy, which holds only in-frame ones; the method was immunoSEQ multiplex PCR. The repertoire holds 95,000 or so clones, with about 90% as singletons. V was clipped by 4 bases and J by 1 base; unmatched bases: 4. Germline V gene lookup returns CDR1 SNHLY and CDR2 FYNNEI. CDR3 size: 15 residues. This clonotype was sampled from an adult in good health. Specimen: peripheral blood, collected on day 0 of MenACWY control vaccination. J is TRBJ2-3 and V is TRBV2; 8 bases agree with TRBD1. This CDR3 reads CASSVDRGGTDTQYF. The CDR3 coding sequence is TGTGCCAGCAGTGTAGACAGGGGTGGCACAGATACGCAGTATTTT.